What follows is one T cell receptor beta chain and its context. Profiled with immunoSEQ multiplex PCR; TCRdb holds only in-frame clones, not every one. The table has about 3,700 clones, about two thirds seen once; the top ten hold roughly 12%. Treatment specified: preoperative locoregional IRX-2 cytokine immunotherapy. Preoperative locoregional IRX-2 cytokine immunotherapy was tested in the phase Ib source study. Looked up from germline, CDR1 is LGHNT and CDR2 is FRNRAP. This CDR3 spans 15 amino acids. This sample is drawn from a study of preoperative IRX-2 immunotherapy in early breast cancer. This clonotype was sampled from a human donor with breast cancer. The sequences come from tumor tissue, collected after IRX-2 immunotherapy. This chain connects TRBV12-5 to TRBJ2-1; TRBD2 is a possible D gene (6 bases). The CDR3 here is CASLRMGLTYNEQFF. The CDR3 nucleotides read TGTGCCAGCTTACGGATGGGACTGACCTACAATGAGCAGTTCTTC. Using reference TRBV12-5 and TRBJ2-1 for the parts outside the CDR3, the full variable domain is DARVTQTPRHKVTEMGQEVTMRCQPILGHNTVFWYRQTMMQGLELLAYFRNRAPLDDSGMPKDRFSAEMPDATLATLKIQPSEPRDSAVYFCASLRMGLTYNEQFFGPGTRLTVL.